These T cell receptor beta chains were read from a single sample in a study of CD8 T cells in Susac syndrome. Using its own MiXCR run on the immunoSEQ multiplex PCR reads, TCRdb lists one record per CDR3 protein. The sample carries 150,000 to 200,000 distinct CDR3 sequences, 93% recorded once. Sequencing was carried out using CD4+ T cells from PBMCs. These receptors all stem from a human donor in good health. CDR3s include the opening cysteine and the closing phenylalanine or tryptophan. Fields, in order: J gene, D gene, clone size, V gene, CDR3 protein, CDR3 DNA. A D gene is named only where the DNA matches it firmly. Part of the rows lack a size; the others show once, few, many or a class for expanded clones.

>TRBJ1-2|.|.|TRBV14
CASSQDPTYGYTF
TGTGCCAGCAGCCAAGATCCGACCTATGGCTACACCTTC
>TRBJ1-4|.|.|TRBV2
CASNRRGTEKLFF
TGTGCCAGCAATCGGCGGGGGACTGAAAAACTGTTTTTT
>TRBJ1-2|.|.|TRBV20-1
CSASDYRRKGYTF
TGCAGTGCTAGTGATTACCGTAGAAAGGGCTACACCTTC
>TRBJ2-7|TRBD1|.|TRBV9
CASSVGTGGEQYF
TGTGCCAGCAGCGTAGGTACAGGGGGCGAGCAGTACTTC
>TRBJ2-3|.|.|TRBV7-6
CASSLQGGNTDTQYF
TGTGCCAGCAGCTTACAAGGCGGAAACACAGATACGCAGTATTTT
>TRBJ2-1|.|.|TRBV5-1
CASSLALSINNEQFF
TGCGCCAGCAGCTTGGCGCTGTCCATAAACAATGAGCAGTTCTTC
>TRBJ1-1|.|.|TRBV7-2
CASRSGSLNTEAFF
TGTGCCAGCAGATCAGGGTCACTGAACACTGAAGCTTTCTTT
>TRBJ2-5|TRBD1|.|TRBV5-4
CASRVQGAGETQYF
TGTGCCAGCAGGGTACAGGGGGCGGGAGAGACCCAGTACTTC
>TRBJ1-4|.|.|TRBV5-1
CASSLDGGTTNEKLFF
TGCGCCAGCAGCTTGGATGGGGGAACAACTAATGAAAAACTGTTTTTT
>TRBJ1-5|.|.|TRBV23-1
CASSQPNRYSNQPQHF
TGCGCCAGCAGTCAACCTAACAGGTATAGCAATCAGCCCCAGCATTTT
>TRBJ2-5|.|.|TRBV11-2
CASSLGATRTQYF
TGTGCCAGCAGCTTAGGTGCGACCCGGACCCAGTACTTC
>TRBJ2-5|.|.|TRBV12-3/TRBV12-4
CASRGGFSGTQETQYF
TGTGCCAGCCGGGGTGGTTTTAGCGGCACACAAGAGACCCAGTACTTC
>TRBJ2-5|.|.|TRBV20-1
CSAKSATASWGTQYF
TGCAGTGCTAAGTCCGCAACGGCTTCCTGGGGGACCCAGTACTTC
>TRBJ1-2|TRBD1|.|TRBV5-4
CASSLDPIVQGGYGYTF
TGTGCCAGCAGCTTGGATCCTATAGTGCAGGGGGGCTATGGCTACACCTTC
>TRBJ1-2|TRBD1|.|TRBV5-1
CASSFQGEGPYGYTF
TGCGCCAGCAGCTTTCAGGGGGAAGGACCCTATGGCTACACCTTC
>TRBJ2-7|.|.|TRBV11-2
CASSLKSSQYF
TGTGCCAGCAGCTTAAAGTCCTCACAGTACTTC
>TRBJ2-2|.|once|TRBV5-1
CASSLARGVPANTGELFF
TGCGCCAGCAGCTTGGCCAGGGGCGTCCCCGCGAACACCGGGGAGCTGTTTTTT
>TRBJ1-1|.|few|TRBV29-1
CSVAENTEAFF
TGCAGCGTTGCGGAGAACACTGAAGCTTTCTTT
>TRBJ2-1|.|few|TRBV13
CASSLRYEQFF
TGTGCCAGCAGCTTAAGATATGAGCAGTTCTTC
>TRBJ1-1|.|.|TRBV11-2
CASSLGRGPPEAFF
TGTGCCAGCAGCTTAGGTAGAGGCCCCCCCGAAGCTTTCTTT
>TRBJ1-4|.|.|TRBV18
CASSPHHPAEKLFF
TGTGCCAGCTCTCCACACCACCCGGCTGAAAAACTGTTTTTT
>TRBJ1-1|.|.|TRBV11-2
CARKAEAFF
TGTGCCCGTAAGGCTGAAGCTTTCTTT
>TRBJ1-4|.|.|TRBV4-2
CASSQGQGLLREKLFF
TGTGCCAGCAGCCAAGGGCAGGGTCTCCTCAGGGAAAAACTGTTTTTT
>TRBJ1-5|.|.|TRBV12-3/TRBV12-4
CASSFHSGQPQHF
TGTGCCAGCAGTTTTCACAGCGGACAGCCCCAGCATTTT
>TRBJ2-3|TRBD2|.|TRBV4-1
CASSPGGVPSTDTQYF
TGCGCCAGCAGCCCGGGGGGTGTCCCTAGCACAGATACGCAGTATTTT
>TRBJ2-5|.|.|TRBV19
CASSTLSRAGETQYF
TGTGCCAGTAGCACCCTGAGCCGCGCCGGTGAGACCCAGTACTTC
>TRBJ1-5|.|once|TRBV2
CASSASVGNQPQHF
TGTGCCAGCAGTGCTTCGGTGGGCAATCAGCCCCAGCATTTT
>TRBJ2-1|.|.|TRBV20-1
CSATVRFAGIGNEQFF
TGCAGTGCTACAGTGAGGTTCGCAGGGATCGGCAATGAGCAGTTCTTC
>TRBJ2-7|.|.|TRBV20-1
CSATGTLTYEQYF
TGCAGTGCTACCGGGACATTAACCTACGAGCAGTACTTC
>TRBJ1-1|TRBD1|.|TRBV18
CASTGQMNTEAFF
TGTGCCAGCACGGGACAGATGAACACTGAAGCTTTCTTT
>TRBJ1-4|.|.|TRBV30
CAWSVAATTNEKLFF
TGTGCCTGGAGTGTAGCAGCCACAACTAATGAAAAACTGTTTTTT
>TRBJ2-3|TRBD2|.|TRBV25-1
CASSDFGAGGTDTQYF
TGTGCCAGCAGTGACTTTGGGGCGGGGGGGACAGATACGCAGTATTTT
>TRBJ2-1|.|.|TRBV12-3/TRBV12-4
CASSLDRYNEQFF
TGTGCCAGCAGTTTAGATCGGTACAATGAGCAGTTCTTC
>TRBJ2-7|.|.|TRBV24-1
CATSDPSGEQYF
TGTGCCACCAGTGATCCCTCGGGCGAGCAGTACTTC
>TRBJ1-2|TRBD1|.|TRBV29-1
CSVDRGLIYGYTF
TGCAGCGTTGATAGGGGGCTGATCTATGGCTACACCTTC
>TRBJ2-7|.|.|TRBV12-3/TRBV12-4
CASRVLGDSYEQYF
TGTGCCAGCAGAGTATTGGGGGATTCCTACGAGCAGTACTTC
>TRBJ2-7|.|.|TRBV30
CAWSAGQNYEQYF
TGTGCCTGGAGCGCGGGACAAAACTACGAGCAGTACTTC
>TRBJ1-6|TRBD1|.|TRBV19
CASSTPGTANSPLHF
TGTGCCAGTAGTACTCCTGGGACAGCTAATTCACCCCTCCACTTT
>TRBJ1-5|.|.|TRBV12-3/TRBV12-4
CASSFDTNQPQHF
TGTGCCAGCAGTTTTGACACCAATCAGCCCCAGCATTTT
>TRBJ2-1|TRBD2|.|TRBV3-1
CASSQGGLAGGLGTF
TGTGCCAGCAGCCAAGGGGGACTAGCGGGGGGCCTGGGGACCTTC
>TRBJ1-2|.|.|TRBV2
CASSDWKGVGGYTF
TGTGCCAGCAGTGACTGGAAGGGGGTCGGTGGCTACACCTTC
>TRBJ2-7|.|.|TRBV5-1
CASSLNGDEQYF
TGCGCCAGCAGCTTGAACGGCGACGAGCAGTACTTC
>TRBJ1-1|.|.|TRBV11-3
CASSLGGTTAEAFF
TGTGCCAGCAGTTTAGGAGGGACGACGGCTGAAGCTTTCTTT
>TRBJ1-1|TRBD1|.|TRBV27
CASRGTGAIFGTEAFF
TGTGCCAGCAGAGGTACAGGGGCTATCTTTGGCACTGAAGCTTTCTTT
>TRBJ1-1|.|.|TRBV14
CASSPDGRVINPPEAFF
TGTGCCAGCAGCCCAGATGGCAGGGTGATAAACCCTCCTGAAGCTTTCTTT
>TRBJ1-3|.|.|TRBV3-1
CASSQDWRSGNTIYF
TGTGCCAGCAGCCAAGATTGGCGCTCTGGAAACACCATATATTTT
>TRBJ1-1|.|.|TRBV2
CASTGGANTEAFF
TGTGCCAGCACTGGGGGAGCGAACACTGAAGCTTTCTTT
>TRBJ2-3|.|.|TRBV19
CASRGMALRFGESDTQYF
TGTGCCAGTAGAGGGATGGCTTTAAGATTTGGAGAGAGCGATACGCAGTATTTT
>TRBJ1-2|.|.|TRBV19
CASHQGAILSSGYTF
TGTGCCAGCCACCAGGGAGCTATTCTGAGTAGTGGCTACACCTTC
>TRBJ2-1|TRBD1|.|TRBV11-2
CASSQGQFYNEQFF
TGTGCCAGCAGCCAGGGACAGTTCTACAATGAGCAGTTCTTC
>TRBJ2-3|TRBD1|.|TRBV28
CASSSTGQVGDTQYF
TGTGCCAGCAGTTCCACGGGACAGGTCGGGGATACGCAGTATTTT